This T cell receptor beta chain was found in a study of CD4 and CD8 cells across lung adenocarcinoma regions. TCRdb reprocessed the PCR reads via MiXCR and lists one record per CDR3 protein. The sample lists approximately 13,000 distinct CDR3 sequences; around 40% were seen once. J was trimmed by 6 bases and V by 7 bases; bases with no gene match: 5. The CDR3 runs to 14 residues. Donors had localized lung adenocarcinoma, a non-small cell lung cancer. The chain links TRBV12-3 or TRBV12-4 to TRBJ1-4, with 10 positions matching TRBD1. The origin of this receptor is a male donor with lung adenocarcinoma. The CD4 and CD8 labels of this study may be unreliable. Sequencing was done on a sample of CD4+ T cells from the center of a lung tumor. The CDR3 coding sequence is TGTGCCAGCATCGACAGGGGGCGAGATGAAAAACTGTTTTTT. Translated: CASIDRGRDEKLFF.